This T cell receptor beta chain came from a study of cytomegalovirus exposure and HLA in healthy donors. The PCR ran on 60 Vbeta and 13 Jbeta primers. Only in-frame clones appear in the TCRdb table, and some are missing; sequencing was by immunoSEQ multiplex PCR. The table has hundreds of thousands of clones, around four fifths seen once. CDR3 length: 14 amino acids. The V gene's germline CDR1 is LGHNA and CDR2 YSLEER. Though nominally healthy at sampling, donors likely had unrecorded immune exposures. Notes on the study in general: Excluded: some indistinguishable V segments such as TRBV6-2 and TRBV6-3. Some TCR beta chains (more than 150 of them) were listed as cytomegalovirus-associated. In an earlier analysis, in around 590 donors, most V segments appeared productive either ~90% or ~30% of the time.

Remarks on this clone: What it binds is not known.

The rearrangement joins TRBV4-3 to TRBJ2-5; 9 positions match TRBD2. The J call is in doubt because the DNA end fits TRBJ2-7 better. The sample taken for sequencing was PBMCs. This clonotype originated in a woman in her thirties or forties in good health and CMV-seronegative. In DNA, the CDR3 is TGCGCCAGCAGCCAAGCTAGCGGGGCCTACGAGCAGTACTTC. It yields the protein CASSQASGAYEQYF.